This T cell receptor (beta chain) was identified during a study of glioma-infiltrating T cells after dendritic cell vaccination (TCRdb year 2016). For the wider study: Of the 15 glioblastoma patients in the cohort, all drawn from Phase I and II dendritic cell vaccination trials, 9 were newly diagnosed and 6 had recurrent disease. Autologous tumor lysate-pulsed dendritic cell vaccination was administered to the patients between about 2002 and 2012. To make the vaccine, monocyte-derived dendritic cells were cultured for 7 to 8 days with IL-4 and GM-CSF and then pulsed overnight with autologous tumor lysate. Patients received three intradermal dendritic cell vaccine injections at biweekly intervals in the arm below the axilla. Tumor-infiltrating lymphocyte content was quantified and tumor and blood repertoires were compared in dendritic cell-vaccinated glioblastoma patients by deep sequencing of TCR beta CDR3 regions. TCR sequencing metrics, including TIL content and tumor-blood repertoire overlap, were correlated with survival after dendritic cell vaccination.

Based on the germline V gene, the CDR1 and CDR2 sequences are MNHEY and SVGAGI. From cysteine to phenylalanine, the CDR3 is 14 amino acids long. Only the CDR3 DNA stays, 42 bases, in frame from base 1. After removal of 6 bases from V and 4 bases from J, the junction retains 7 bases not matched to a gene. The time point label on this specimen signifies: after dendritic cell vaccination, including at tumor progression/relapse. Patients were selected for having adequate residual fresh-frozen tumor tissue and more than two years of available survival data. Molecular status otherwise varied across the glioblastoma patients, but none of them carried an isocitrate dehydrogenase mutation. PBMC were collected before vaccination, two weeks after the third vaccination, and at tumor progression if tumor progression occurred. The Qiagen DNeasy Blood extraction Kit was used to extract genomic DNA. Beyond this particular receptor, the publication reports: After dendritic cell vaccination, a higher estimated pretreatment TIL content predicted longer time to progression and overall survival. The cohort was small and heterogeneous, and full blood and tumor sets were available for few patients, with initial-recurrent tumor pairs available for even fewer patients. TCR clonality showed no direct relationship with survival, which suggests that a diverse polyclonal response may matter. The response model built on TCR overlap across three groups was characterized as speculative, with prospective validation still needed.

Note on this clone: Its antigen is still unknown. Within one base of it there is no much larger clone, and no base qualities were kept.

TCRB CDR3 regions were amplified from around 1.9 ug genomic DNA, or all available DNA if less, using the immunoSEQ assay. For multiplex PCR, 60 forward primers for TCR V beta segments and 13 reverse primers for J beta segments were used. To estimate reads per starting template, synthetic control templates were spiked into each sample at limiting dilution. Reads of 87 bp were generated by sequencing on the Illumina HiSeq System. The original methods were these. PCR and sequencing errors were removed by a nearest neighbor algorithm that merged closely related sequences. TCR overlap was defined as the percentage of unique tumor TCR beta sequences that were also found in the peripheral blood of the same patient. TCRdb retrieved this table from immuneACCESS and kept in-frame rearrangements only. Not all clones are present; in checked studies, unresolved V genes account for under half, and no reason is known for the remainder. D and trimming come from the DNA, and the V and J calls and clone size come from that table. Recorded for this sample are around 92,000 clones; 75% to 90% of them occurred a single time. About 5% of the sample comes from the top ten.

Material: blood, obtained after dendritic cell vaccination. The sequence came from a human donor with glioblastoma. The rearranged chain carries TRBV6-5 and TRBJ1-2; 8 nucleotides in the junction match TRBD1. The nucleotides are TGTGCCAGCAGAATGGACAGGGACACCTATGGCTACACCTTC. Translated, it reads CASRMDRDTYGYTF.